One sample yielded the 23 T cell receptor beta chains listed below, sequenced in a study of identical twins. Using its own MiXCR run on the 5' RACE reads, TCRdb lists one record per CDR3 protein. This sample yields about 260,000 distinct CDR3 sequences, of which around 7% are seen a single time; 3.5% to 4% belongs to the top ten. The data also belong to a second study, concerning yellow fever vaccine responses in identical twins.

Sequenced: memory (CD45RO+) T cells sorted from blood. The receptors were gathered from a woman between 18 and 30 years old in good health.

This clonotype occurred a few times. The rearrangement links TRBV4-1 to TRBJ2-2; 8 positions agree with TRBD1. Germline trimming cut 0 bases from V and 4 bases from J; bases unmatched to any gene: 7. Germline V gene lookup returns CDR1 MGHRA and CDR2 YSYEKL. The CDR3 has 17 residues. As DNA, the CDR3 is TGCGCCAGCAGCCAAGATCTGTACAGGGGGGTCACCGGGGAGCTGTTTTTT. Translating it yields CASSQDLYRGVTGELFF.

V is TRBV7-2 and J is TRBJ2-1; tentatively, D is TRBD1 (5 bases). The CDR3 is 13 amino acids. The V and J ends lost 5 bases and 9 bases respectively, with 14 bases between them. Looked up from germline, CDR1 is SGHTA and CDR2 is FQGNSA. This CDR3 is CASSPRGGVEQFF. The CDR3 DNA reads TGTGCCAGCAGCCCTAGGGGTGGCGTTGAGCAGTTCTTC.

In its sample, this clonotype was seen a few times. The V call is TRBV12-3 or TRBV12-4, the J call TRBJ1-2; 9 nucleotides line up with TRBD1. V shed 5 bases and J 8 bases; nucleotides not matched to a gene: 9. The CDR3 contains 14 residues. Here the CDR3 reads CASSDTGGRWGYTF. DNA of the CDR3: TGTGCCAGCAGTGATACAGGGGGCCGATGGGGCTACACCTTC.

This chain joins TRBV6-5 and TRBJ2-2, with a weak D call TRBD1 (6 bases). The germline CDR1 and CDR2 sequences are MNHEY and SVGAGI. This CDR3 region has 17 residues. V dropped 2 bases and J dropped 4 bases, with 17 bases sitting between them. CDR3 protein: CASSYPLGTSSTGELFF. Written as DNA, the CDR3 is TGTGCCAGCAGTTACCCCCTCGGGACAAGCTCCACCGGGGAGCTGTTTTTT.

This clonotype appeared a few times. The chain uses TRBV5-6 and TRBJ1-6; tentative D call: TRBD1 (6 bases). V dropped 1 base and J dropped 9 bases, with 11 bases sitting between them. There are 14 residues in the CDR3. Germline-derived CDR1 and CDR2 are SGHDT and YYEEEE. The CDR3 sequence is CASSLLQGSSPLHF. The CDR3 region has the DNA TGTGCCAGCAGCTTGTTACAGGGTAGTTCACCCCTCCACTTT.

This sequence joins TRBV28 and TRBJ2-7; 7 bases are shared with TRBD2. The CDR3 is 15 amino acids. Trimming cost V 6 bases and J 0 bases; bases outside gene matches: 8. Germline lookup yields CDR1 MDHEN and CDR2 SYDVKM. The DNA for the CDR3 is TGTGCCAGCAGGATAGCGGGCAGCGACTCCTACGAGCAGTACTTC. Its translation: CASRIAGSDSYEQYF.

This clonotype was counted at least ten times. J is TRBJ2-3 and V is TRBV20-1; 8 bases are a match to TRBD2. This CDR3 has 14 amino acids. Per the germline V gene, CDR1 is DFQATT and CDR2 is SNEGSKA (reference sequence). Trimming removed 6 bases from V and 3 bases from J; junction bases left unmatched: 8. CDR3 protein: CSAVKGLVTDTQYF. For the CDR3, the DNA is TGCAGTGCGGTAAAGGGACTAGTGACAGATACGCAGTATTTT.

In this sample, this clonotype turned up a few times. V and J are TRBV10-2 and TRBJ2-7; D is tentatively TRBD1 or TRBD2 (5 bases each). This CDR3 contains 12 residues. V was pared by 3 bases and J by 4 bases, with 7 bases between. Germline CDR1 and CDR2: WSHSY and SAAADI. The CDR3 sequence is CASSDWGYEQYF. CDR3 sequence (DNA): TGCGCCAGCAGTGATTGGGGGTACGAGCAGTACTTC.

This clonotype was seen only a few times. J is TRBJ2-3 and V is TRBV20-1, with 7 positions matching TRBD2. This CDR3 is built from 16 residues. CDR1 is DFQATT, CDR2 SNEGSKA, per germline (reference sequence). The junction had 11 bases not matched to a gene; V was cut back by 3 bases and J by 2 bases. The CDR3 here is CSARGTSDFATDTQYF. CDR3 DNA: TGCAGTGCTAGGGGTACTAGCGATTTCGCCACAGATACGCAGTATTTT.

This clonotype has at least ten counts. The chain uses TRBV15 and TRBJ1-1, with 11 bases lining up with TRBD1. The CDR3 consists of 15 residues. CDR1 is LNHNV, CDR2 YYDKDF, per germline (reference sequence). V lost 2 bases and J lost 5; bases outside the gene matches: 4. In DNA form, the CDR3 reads TGTGCCACCAGCAGACCAGGGACAGGGGGAACTGAAGCTTTCTTT. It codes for CATSRPGTGGTEAFF.

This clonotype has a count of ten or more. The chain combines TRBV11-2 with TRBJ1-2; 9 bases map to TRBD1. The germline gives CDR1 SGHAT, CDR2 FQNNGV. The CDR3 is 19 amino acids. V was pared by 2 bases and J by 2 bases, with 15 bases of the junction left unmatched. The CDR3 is CASSLRAPGQGTSNYGYTF. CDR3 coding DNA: TGTGCCAGCAGCTTAAGGGCTCCGGGACAGGGAACATCCAACTATGGCTACACCTTC.

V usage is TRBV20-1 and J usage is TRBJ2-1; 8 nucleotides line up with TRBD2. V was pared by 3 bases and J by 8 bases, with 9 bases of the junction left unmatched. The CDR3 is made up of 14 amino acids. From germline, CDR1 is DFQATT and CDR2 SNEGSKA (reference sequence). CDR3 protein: CSARAGSGGYEQFF. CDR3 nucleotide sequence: TGCAGTGCTAGGGCAGGATCGGGGGGGTATGAGCAGTTCTTC.

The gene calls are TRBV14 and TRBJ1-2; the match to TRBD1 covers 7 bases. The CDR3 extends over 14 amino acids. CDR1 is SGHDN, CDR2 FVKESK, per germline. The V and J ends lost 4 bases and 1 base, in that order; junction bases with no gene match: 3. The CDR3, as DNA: TGTGCCAGCAGCCCTCACAGGGGTAACTATGGCTACACCTTC. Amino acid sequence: CASSPHRGNYGYTF.

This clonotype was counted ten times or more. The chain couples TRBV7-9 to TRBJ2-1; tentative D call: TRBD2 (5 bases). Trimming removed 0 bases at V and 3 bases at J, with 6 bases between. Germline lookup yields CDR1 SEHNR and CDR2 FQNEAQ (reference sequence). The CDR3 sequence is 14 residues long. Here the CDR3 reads CASSLAEVYNEQFF. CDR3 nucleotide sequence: TGTGCCAGCAGCTTAGCGGAGGTCTACAATGAGCAGTTCTTC.

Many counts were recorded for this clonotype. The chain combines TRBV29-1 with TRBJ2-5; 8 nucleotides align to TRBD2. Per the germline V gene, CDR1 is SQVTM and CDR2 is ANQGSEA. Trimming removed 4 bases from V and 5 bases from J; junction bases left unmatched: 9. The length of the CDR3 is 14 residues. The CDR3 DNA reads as TGCAGCGTTGTAGCCAGCGGGAGCTGGGAGACCCAGTACTTC. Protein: CSVVASGSWETQYF.

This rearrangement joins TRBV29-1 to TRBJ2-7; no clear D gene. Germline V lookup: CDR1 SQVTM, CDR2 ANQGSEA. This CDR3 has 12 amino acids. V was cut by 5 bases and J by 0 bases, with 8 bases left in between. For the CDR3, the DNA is TGCAGCGTTCAACAAGCCTCCTACGAGCAGTACTTC. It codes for CSVQQASYEQYF.

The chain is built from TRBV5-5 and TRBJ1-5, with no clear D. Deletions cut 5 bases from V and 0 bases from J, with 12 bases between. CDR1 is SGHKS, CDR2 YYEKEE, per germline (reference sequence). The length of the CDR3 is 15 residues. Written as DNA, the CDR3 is TGTGCCAGCAGACCTGGCCCGAATAGCAATCAGCCCCAGCATTTT. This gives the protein CASRPGPNSNQPQHF. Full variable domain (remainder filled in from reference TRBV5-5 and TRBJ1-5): DAGVTQSPTHLIKTRGQQVTLRCSPISGHKSVSWYQQVLGQGPQFIFQYYEKEERGRGNFPDRFSARQFPNYSSELNVNALLLGDSALYLCASRPGPNSNQPQHFGDGTRLSIL.

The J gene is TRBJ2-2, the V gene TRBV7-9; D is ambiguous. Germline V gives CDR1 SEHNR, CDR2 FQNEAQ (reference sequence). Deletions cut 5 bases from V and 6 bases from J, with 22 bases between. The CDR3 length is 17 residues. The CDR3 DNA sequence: TGTGCCAGCAGCCCAGACTGGTCCTTGTTATACGCCGGGGAGCTGTTTTTT. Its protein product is CASSPDWSLLYAGELFF.

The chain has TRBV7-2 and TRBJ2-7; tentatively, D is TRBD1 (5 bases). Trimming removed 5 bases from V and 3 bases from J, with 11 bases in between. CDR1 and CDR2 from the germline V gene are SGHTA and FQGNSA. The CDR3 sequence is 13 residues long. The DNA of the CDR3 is TGTGCCAGCAGCCTCCGACAGAGCTACGAGCAGTACGTC. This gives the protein CASSLRQSYEQYV.

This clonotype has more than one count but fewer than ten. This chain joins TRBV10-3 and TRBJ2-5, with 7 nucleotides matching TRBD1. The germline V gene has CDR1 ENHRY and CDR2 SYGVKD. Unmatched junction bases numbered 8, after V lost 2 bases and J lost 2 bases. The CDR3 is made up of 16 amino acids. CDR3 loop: CAISEPFPGQQETQYF. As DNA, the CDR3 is TGTGCCATCAGTGAGCCCTTCCCGGGACAGCAAGAGACCCAGTACTTC.

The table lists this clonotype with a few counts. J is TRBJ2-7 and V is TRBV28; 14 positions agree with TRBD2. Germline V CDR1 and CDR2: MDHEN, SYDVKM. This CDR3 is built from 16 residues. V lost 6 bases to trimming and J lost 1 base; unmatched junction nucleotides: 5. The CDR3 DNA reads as TGTGCCAGCAGCCCTGGACTAGCGGGGGGATCCTACGAGCAGTACGTC. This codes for CASSPGLAGGSYEQYV.

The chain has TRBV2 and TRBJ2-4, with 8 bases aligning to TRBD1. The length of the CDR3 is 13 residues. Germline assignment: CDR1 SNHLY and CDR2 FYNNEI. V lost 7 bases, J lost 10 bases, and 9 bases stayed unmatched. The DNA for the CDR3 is TGTGCCAGCACCCGGCAGGGGGCATGGATTCAGTACTTC. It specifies CASTRQGAWIQYF.

CDR3 DNA sequence: TGTGCTAGTGGTCCAAAGGGGAACACTGAAGCTTTCTTT. It is translated as CASGPKGNTEAFF. The chain joins TRBV12-5 to TRBJ1-1; D gene uncertain. The V end was cut by 5 bases, the J end by 1 base, with 8 bases between. Germline CDR1 and CDR2: LGHNT and FRNRAP. CDR3 length equals 13 residues.